This TCR beta chain was identified in a study of blood T cell repertoires in COVID-19. Study-level background: Donors in the United States, Italy and Spain gave samples during acute or convalescent COVID-19. From T cells, B-cell-depleted T cells, or PBMCs came the material, which was cDNA or gDNA.

Per the original methods: Reference gene primer amplification gave nucleated cell count estimates. Sequenced by immunoSEQ multiplex PCR; TCRdb stores in-frame clones only, minus some. Clone size and the V and J calls come from that table; the DNA yielded D and trimming. The sample holds fewer than 400,000 clones, approximately 87% seen once. Germline V gene sequence: CDR1 SGHNT, CDR2 YYREEE (reference sequence). Trimming shortened V by 4 bases and J by 3 bases, and 13 bases separated the two germline ends. The CDR3 loop spans 14 amino acids. The chain is built from TRBV5-4 and TRBJ2-5; D is perhaps TRBD2 (6 bases). Material: peripheral blood. The clonotype originates from a woman in her twenties or thirties with COVID-19, enrolled during active disease. The CDR3 spells CASSTPRGEETQYF. The DNA of the CDR3 is TGTGCCAGCAGCACGCCACGCGGGGAAGAGACCCAGTACTTC.